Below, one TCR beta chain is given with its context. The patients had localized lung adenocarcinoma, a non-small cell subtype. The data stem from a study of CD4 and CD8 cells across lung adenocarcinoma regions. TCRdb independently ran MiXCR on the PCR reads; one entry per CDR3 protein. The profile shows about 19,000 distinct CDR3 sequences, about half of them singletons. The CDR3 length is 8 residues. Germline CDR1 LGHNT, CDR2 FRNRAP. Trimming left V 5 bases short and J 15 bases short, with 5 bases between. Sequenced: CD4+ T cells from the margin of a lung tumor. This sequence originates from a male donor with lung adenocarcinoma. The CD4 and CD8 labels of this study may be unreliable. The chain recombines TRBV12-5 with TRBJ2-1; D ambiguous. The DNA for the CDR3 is TGTGCTAGTGGTAGCCCGTTCTTC. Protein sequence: CASGSPFF.